The next 9 T cell receptor beta chains were all read from a single sample in a study of blood T cell repertoires in COVID-19. Sequencing was performed with immunoSEQ multiplex PCR; in TCRdb, only in-frame clones are kept and a portion is missing. The repertoire holds approximately 250,000 clones, less than 95% seen once, with roughly 2.9% in the top ten. Sequenced material: PBMCs or T cells enriched from blood (not recorded which). The receptors here all came from a man in his forties who had been exposed to COVID-19.

This clone has just one count. The V call is TRBV19, the J call TRBJ1-1; D is ambiguous. Trimming took off 5 bases at V and 0 bases at J, with 10 bases between the two ends. The CDR3 extends over 14 amino acids. The germline V gene has CDR1 LNHDA and CDR2 SQIVND (reference sequence). CDR3 sequence: CASSVAYMNTEAFF. The CDR3, as DNA: TGTGCCAGTAGTGTGGCATACATGAACACTGAAGCTTTCTTT.

The J gene is TRBJ2-1, the V gene TRBV7-9, with unresolved D. Per the germline V gene, CDR1 is SEHNR and CDR2 is FQNEAQ (reference sequence). CDR3 size: 15 residues. The V and J ends lost 0 bases and 0 bases respectively, with 6 bases between them. The CDR3 reads CASSLARSSYNEQFF. The CDR3 coding sequence is TGTGCCAGCAGCTTAGCTAGGAGCTCCTACAATGAGCAGTTCTTC.

The table lists this clone with a few counts. V usage is TRBV18 and J usage is TRBJ2-7; 10 bases are a match to TRBD1. Germline CDR1 KGHSH, CDR2 LQKENI. With V trimmed by 3 bases and J by 2 bases, 7 bases remained unmatched. This CDR3 is built from 16 residues. The CDR3 nucleotides read TGTGCCAGCTCACCTAATCCGGGGACAGGGGCCTACGAGCAGTACTTC. Protein: CASSPNPGTGAYEQYF.

The chain couples TRBV28 to TRBJ1-6; 9 nucleotides align to TRBD1. Germline CDR1 is MDHEN and CDR2 is SYDVKM. This CDR3 is 15 amino acids long. V shed 5 bases, J shed 6 bases, and the junction held 5 bases outside the gene matches. CDR3 in DNA: TGTGCCAGCAGTCTAAACAGGGGGCTTAATTCACCCCTCCACTTT. Protein product: CASSLNRGLNSPLHF. Full variable domain (remainder filled in from reference TRBV28 and TRBJ1-6): DVKVTQSSRYLVKRTGEKVFLECVQDMDHENMFWYRQDPGLGLRLIYFSYDVKMKEKGDIPEGYSVSREKKERFSLILESASTNQTSMYLCASSLNRGLNSPLHFGNGTRLTVT.

The J gene is TRBJ2-2, the V gene TRBV27; 10 bases are a match to TRBD1. Per germline, CDR1 MNHEY and CDR2 SMNVEV (reference sequence). The CDR3 covers 17 residues. The trim removed 2 bases at V and 4 bases at J, leaving 7 bases unmatched. The CDR3 sequence is CASSLQGTGVGTGELFF. As DNA, the CDR3 is TGTGCCAGCAGTTTACAAGGGACAGGGGTGGGCACCGGGGAGCTGTTTTTT.

The chain has TRBV27 and TRBJ2-1, with TRBD1 identical over 9 bases. Germline V CDR1 and CDR2: MNHEY, SMNVEV (reference sequence). The CDR3 covers 16 residues. V trimming: 3 bases; J trimming: 4 bases; junction bases outside the gene matches: 7. This CDR3 reads CASSFIQGAGYNEQFF. The CDR3 DNA reads as TGTGCCAGCAGTTTCATACAGGGGGCGGGATACAATGAGCAGTTCTTC.

The genes are TRBV9 and TRBJ2-2, with 11 bases matching TRBD2. The J segment lost 1 base and the V segment lost 2 bases, leaving 1 base of the junction unmatched. The CDR3 runs 16 residues. In germline, CDR1 is SGDLS, CDR2 YYNGEE. The CDR3 DNA reads as TGTGCCAGCAGCGTTAGCGGGAGGGGGAACACCGGGGAGCTGTTTTTT. Residues: CASSVSGRGNTGELFF.

This rearrangement joins TRBV10-1 to TRBJ2-1, with 13 nucleotides matching TRBD2. The CDR3 consists of 19 residues. The V gene's germline CDR1 is WNHNN and CDR2 SYGVQD (reference sequence). Trimming at V came to 2 bases and at J to 4 bases, leaving 11 bases not matched to a gene. CDR3 DNA: TGCGCCAGCAGTGAGACTAGCGGGAGGGGAAACGGTTTTTACAATGAGCAGTTCTTC. It translates to CASSETSGRGNGFYNEQFF.

This chain joins TRBV4-3 and TRBJ1-3; 7 bases align to TRBD1. J lost 4 bases, V lost 0 bases, and 12 bases had no gene match. The length of the CDR3 is 18 residues. Germline V gene lookup returns CDR1 LGHNA and CDR2 YSLEER. CDR3 amino acids: CASSQEYEGALGGNTIYF. CDR3 in DNA: TGCGCCAGCAGCCAAGAATATGAGGGGGCGCTTGGAGGAAACACCATATATTTT.